This T cell receptor (beta chain) appears in the sequencing data of a study of blood T cell repertoires in COVID-19. Whole-study context: Material from acute and convalescent COVID-19 was sourced from the United States, Italy and Spain. PBMCs, B-cell-depleted T cells, or T cells provided the cDNA or gDNA that made up the material.

Trimming stripped 5 bases from V and 2 bases from J, with 13 bases between. The germline V gene encodes CDR1 MNHEY and CDR2 SVGEGT. The CDR3 sequence is 16 residues long. Authors' methods: Amplification of reference gene primers was used by the study to estimate nucleated cell counts. The repertoire was sequenced with immunoSEQ multiplex PCR; TCRdb's copy has only in-frame clones and lacks some. V, J and clone size are those of that table, while D and trimming were read from the DNA. Found here are roughly 200,000 clones, approximately 80% of them singletons; the top ten hold roughly 8.6%. The TCR sequence derives from a woman aged 50 to 60 with active or convalescent COVID-19. The sample taken for sequencing was peripheral blood. The rearrangement links TRBV6-2 or TRBV6-3 to TRBJ2-6; a possible D gene is TRBD2 (7 bases). The DNA for the CDR3 is TGTGCCAGCAGTACGGGGGGCCTAACTGGGGCCAACGTCCTGACTTTC. Its translation: CASSTGGLTGANVLTF.